One and the same sample provided the 18 T cell receptor beta chains below, sequenced in a study of T cell responses to AZD1222 COVID-19 vaccine. Measured with immunoSEQ multiplex PCR; TCRdb has only the in-frame clones, and not every one. The data contain 150,000 to 200,000 clones, approximately 90% of them singletons. Source: peripheral blood, taken on day 0 of AZD1222 vaccination. The receptors come from an adult in good health.

The chain carries TRBV3-1 (or the pseudogene TRBV3-2) and TRBJ2-2, with D possibly matching TRBD2 (7 bases). CDR1 and CDR2 from the germline V gene are LGHDT and YNNKEL (reference sequence). The CDR3 spans 16 residues. Trimming took off 0 bases at V and 6 bases at J, with 14 bases between the two ends. CDR3 amino acids: CASSQDRGGGPGELFF. The CDR3 bases are TGTGCCAGCAGCCAAGATCGGGGAGGGGGGCCCGGGGAGCTGTTTTTT.

The rearrangement links TRBV7-9 to TRBJ2-5, with a weak D call TRBD2 (6 bases). The germline V gene has CDR1 SEHNR and CDR2 FQNEAQ (reference sequence). CDR3 length: 15 residues. The V end was cut by 8 bases, the J end by 4 bases, with 20 bases between. The CDR3 loop is CASSDPSGAGETQYF. CDR3 bases: TGTGCCAGCTCGGACCCCTCGGGAGCGGGAGAGACCCAGTACTTC.

The gene calls are TRBV7-9 and TRBJ2-3; D unclear. V lost 1 base and J lost 1, with 3 bases in between. Germline V lookup: CDR1 SEHNR, CDR2 FQNEAQ (reference sequence). The CDR3 totals 13 residues. CDR3 nucleotides: TGTGCCAGCAGCTTAGGGGGCACAGATACGCAGTATTTT. Translating gives CASSLGGTDTQYF. Full variable domain (missing parts from reference TRBV7-9 and TRBJ2-3): DTGVSQNPRHKITKRGQNVTFRCDPISEHNRLYWYRQTLGQGPEFLTYFQNEAQLEKSRLLSDRFSAERPKGSFSTLEIQRTEQGDSAMYLCASSLGGTDTQYFGPGTRLTVL.

The chain has TRBV24-1 and TRBJ1-2; no clear D gene. The CDR3 totals 14 residues. Trimming shortened V by 7 bases and J by 3 bases, and 14 bases separated the two germline ends. Germline CDR1 and CDR2: KGHDR and SFDVKD. The CDR3 loop reads CATSEHSHDYGYTF. CDR3 nucleotides: TGTGCCACCAGCGAACACAGCCATGACTATGGCTACACCTTC.

The J gene is TRBJ2-3, the V gene TRBV4-3, with D unclear. Trimming left V 0 bases short and J 0 bases short, with 10 bases between. The germline V gene has CDR1 LGHNA and CDR2 YSLEER. The CDR3 totals 16 residues. The CDR3 nucleotides read TGCGCCAGCAGCCAAGAGGTCGCGGCTAGCACAGATACGCAGTATTTT. Protein sequence: CASSQEVAASTDTQYF.

The gene calls are TRBV7-3 and TRBJ1-2, with D uncertain. V was clipped by 2 bases and J by 7 bases, with 14 bases between them. Germline lookup yields CDR1 SGHTA and CDR2 FQGTGA. The CDR3 has 14 amino acids. CDR3: CASSLFPFDTGYTF. CDR3 in DNA: TGTGCCAGCAGCTTATTTCCCTTCGACACTGGCTACACCTTC.

This clone was found once. The chain employs TRBV27 and TRBJ2-2; 7 bases match TRBD1. With V trimmed by 8 bases and J by 1 base, 7 bases remained unmatched. This CDR3 is 15 amino acids long. Germline CDR1 is MNHEY and CDR2 is SMNVEV (reference sequence). CDR3 in amino acids: CASALQGLNTGELFF. The CDR3 nucleotides are TGTGCCAGCGCGCTACAGGGGTTGAACACCGGGGAGCTGTTTTTT.

The table lists this clone with a few counts. The chain is built from TRBV5-4 and TRBJ1-2; no clear D. Germline CDR1 and CDR2: SGHNT and YYREEE (reference sequence). Trimming shortened V by 0 bases and J by 4 bases, and 7 bases separated the two germline ends. This CDR3 comprises 13 residues. The CDR3 nucleotides read TGTGCCAGCAGCTTGGACTCCTCCTATGGCTACACCTTC. Protein sequence: CASSLDSSYGYTF. Full variable domain (rest looked up from reference TRBV5-4 and TRBJ1-2): ETGVTQSPTHLIKTRGQQVTLRCSSQSGHNTVSWYQQALGQGPQFIFQYYREEENGRGNFPPRFSGLQFPNYSSELNVNALELDDSALYLCASSLDSSYGYTFGSGTRLTVV.

This chain connects TRBV10-1 to TRBJ2-3; TRBD1 might be the D (5 bases). Germline CDR1 and CDR2: WNHNN and SYGVQD (reference sequence). The CDR3 runs to 16 residues. V was cut by 6 bases and J by 0 bases, with 16 bases left in between. As DNA, the CDR3 is TGCGCCAGCAGGGAATTACACAGGATTAGCACAGATACGCAGTATTTT. Translation gives CASRELHRISTDTQYF.

The chain combines TRBV19 with TRBJ1-4; no firm D call. The CDR3 extends over 14 amino acids. V was clipped by 2 bases and J by 8 bases, with 12 bases between them. Germline CDR1 is LNHDA and CDR2 is SQIVND (reference sequence). CDR3 sequence reads: CASSITGVNEKLFF. CDR3 nucleotides: TGTGCCAGTAGTATAACCGGGGTAAACGAAAAACTGTTTTTT.

This clone was recorded only once. The CDR3: CASSVGGASTDTQYF. CDR3 DNA: TGTGCCAGCAGTGTTGGAGGGGCTAGCACAGATACGCAGTATTTT. V and J are TRBV2 and TRBJ2-3; D might be TRBD2 (6 bases). With 4 bases removed from V and 0 bases from J, the gap between germline ends came to 11 bases. The CDR3 is 15 residues long. Germline V gene lookup returns CDR1 SNHLY and CDR2 FYNNEI.

This rearrangement joins TRBV2 to TRBJ1-4; the D is unclear. The CDR3 consists of 15 residues. Trimming shortened V by 3 bases and J by 4 bases, and 12 bases separated the two germline ends. The germline CDR1 and CDR2 sequences are SNHLY and FYNNEI. The CDR3 DNA sequence: TGTGCCAGCAGTGATATGCCTCCCCTTAATGAAAAACTGTTTTTT. Translated: CASSDMPPLNEKLFF.

The rearrangement uses TRBV5-1 and TRBJ2-7; 7 bases fit TRBD2. Germline lookup yields CDR1 SGHRS and CDR2 YFSETQ. The CDR3 length is 14 residues. V was clipped by 3 bases and J by 6 bases; unmatched bases: 9. The DNA for the CDR3 is TGCGCCAGCAGCTCCCCAGCGGGGAAAGGCGAGCAGTACTTC. Its translation is CASSSPAGKGEQYF.

The chain links TRBV6-4 to TRBJ2-1, with 8 bases matching TRBD1. The germline CDR1 and CDR2 sequences are MRHNA and SNTAGT. The CDR3 sequence is 15 residues long. V lost 0 bases to trimming and J lost 9 bases; unmatched junction nucleotides: 7. The DNA of the CDR3 is TGTGCCAGCAGTGACTCAGAGACAGGGGATTTTGAGCAGTTCTTC. Residues: CASSDSETGDFEQFF.

This clone was counted once. DNA for the CDR3: TGCGCCAGCAGCTTGGCCCCGTGGGGCACTGAGCAGTTCTTC. This gives the protein CASSLAPWGTEQFF. The rearrangement uses TRBV5-1 and TRBJ2-1, with D perhaps TRBD1 (5 bases). With 0 bases removed from V and 9 bases from J, the gap between germline ends came to 13 bases. The CDR3 runs to 14 residues. Germline values: CDR1 SGHRS, CDR2 YFSETQ.

This chain connects TRBV5-1 to TRBJ2-3, with 8 nucleotides matching TRBD2. The CDR3 totals 15 residues. Germline V gene sequence: CDR1 SGHRS, CDR2 YFSETQ. V lost 4 bases to trimming and J lost 2 bases; unmatched junction nucleotides: 6. For the CDR3, the DNA is TGCGCCAGCAGCACCGGGACTAGACCCACAGATACGCAGTATTTT. Protein product: CASSTGTRPTDTQYF.

V usage is TRBV24-1 and J usage is TRBJ2-3; D remains ambiguous. This CDR3 region has 13 residues. Trimming took 4 bases from V and 7 from J, leaving 11 bases between them. Germline assignment: CDR1 KGHDR and CDR2 SFDVKD. CDR3 bases: TGTGCCACCAGTGACCCTATCGGGTATACGCAGTATTTT. Translating it yields CATSDPIGYTQYF.

This chain links TRBV29-1 with TRBJ2-7; D is unclear. Germline CDR1 SQVTM, CDR2 ANQGSEA. The length of the CDR3 is 12 residues. Trimming shortened V by 4 bases and J by 4 bases, and 11 bases separated the two germline ends. The CDR3 reads CSVGKSPYEQYF. The CDR3 coding sequence is TGCAGCGTTGGTAAATCCCCGTACGAGCAGTACTTC.